The TCR beta chain under discussion was sequenced for a study of T cells in Graves' hyperthyroidism and ophthalmopathy (dated by TCRdb to the late 2010s). Concerning the study at large: Peripheral blood samples were taken at the time of initial diagnosis, prior to any treatment. To identify TCR V-J signatures that set the groups apart, the researchers used a discovery cohort of 100 patients, made up of about 44 with Graves' ophthalmopathy and about 55 with stable Graves' hyperthyroidism. Whether ophthalmopathy could be predicted prospectively was tested in an independent validation cohort made up of approximately 19 hyperthyroidism patients plus 17 patients who later progressed to ophthalmopathy. Once sampling was done, hyperthyroidism patients were given methimazole at a starting dose of 30 mg daily, whereas ophthalmopathy patients were given high-dose intravenous methylprednisolone. The approximately 100 discovery patients were divided at random into training and test sets in a 7:3 ratio. The paper describes TCR Vbeta CDR3 sequencing of more than 120 peripheral blood samples, made up of fewer than 50 ophthalmopathy patients, over 70 hyperthyroidism patients and about 17 progressor patients. The study also compared thyroid tissue and blood T-cell repertoires from over 5 Graves' hyperthyroidism patients. On the study overall, not on this receptor specifically: In validation, progression to ophthalmopathy was predicted by the model with nearly 71% sensitivity and 72.22% specificity, a median of around 5.9 months before onset. Most expanded thyroid clonotypes (frequency above 0.001) were also found in blood, which suggests that blood repertoires may mirror thyroid immune responses. No statistical method was used to set the sample size in advance, and investigators knew the group allocation. Ophthalmopathy was separated from stable hyperthyroidism by a 13 V-J signature model, with 85% to 90% sensitivity and about 81% specificity obtained in cross-validation and 80%/75% obtained in testing.

Stable Graves' hyperthyroidism was defined as no progression to ophthalmopathy during 18 months of follow-up. Hyperthyroidism patients were aged 18 to 65 years and newly diagnosed, with disease duration of less than 2 months. The study excluded patients with uncontrolled infections, other autoimmune diseases, pregnancy or lactation. Clinical symptoms, serum thyroxine and TRAb, thyroid ultrasound, and orbital computed tomography formed the basis for the diagnoses. PBMCs were isolated from roughly 10 ml of fresh peripheral blood by Ficoll-Paque density gradient centrifugation. Total RNA was extracted with Trizol reagent, and quality was checked on an Agilent 2100 Bioanalyzer. The TCR beta CDR3 regions were amplified from RNA transcripts. For the first round of RT-PCR on the TCR CDR3, the HTBI primer set was used together with the Qiagen OneStep RT-PCR kit. A second multiplex PCR round built the libraries, followed by size selection and purification. Libraries were sequenced paired-end with 100 bp reads on an Illumina HiSeq2000. The published analysis was carried out like this. Raw data were processed with SOAPnuke, discarding reads with adapters, uncalled bases, mean Phred below 15, or no exact constant-primer or identifier match. COPE v1.2.5 was used to merge the high-quality paired reads, and each unique nucleotide sequence was defined as a clonotype. MiTCR v1.1 was used to align the clonotypes against IMGT TRBV, TRBD and TRBJ reference segments. Analysis was restricted to V-J combinations with a frequency above 0.0001, which covered approximately 99% of repertoires. A TCS score was defined as the ratio between F50 (clonal expansion) and ExV (chaos), using BLOSUM62-based TCRdist between CDR3 peptides within each V-J. Welch's t-statistics and random forest reduced approximately 520 V-J features to 13, which were used in a naive Bayes classifier (R e1071). The public reads were quality trimmed at Q25 with fastp and then assembled into clones with MiXCR by TCRdb, keeping productive beta chains. Records with the same CDR3 protein are collapsed into one entry carrying the most frequent genes and DNA. The V and J calls reflect TCRdb's pipeline rather than the authors' work. This sample gives 300,000 to 400,000 distinct CDR3 sequences in total; around a fifth of them show up just once. Roughly 52% of the sample is in the top ten clones.

CDR1 LNHDA and CDR2 SQIVND were looked up in the germline V gene (reference sequence). Ends trimmed: V by 0 bases, J by 6 bases; bases unmatched to a gene: 3. Counted from cysteine to phenylalanine, this CDR3 has 14 amino acids. Of the read, only the CDR3 DNA is kept; its 42 bases are in frame from base 1. As to this clonotype: Which antigen it targets is not known. Per-nucleotide qualities are absent, and no much larger clonotype sits a single base away.

The chain joins TRBV19 to TRBJ2-3; 7 of the junction bases match TRBD2. Sequencing input: blood. The clonotype originates from a woman aged 50 to 60 with Graves' hyperthyroidism. The CDR3 region has the sequence CASSIEASGDTQYF. In nucleotides, the sequence is TGTGCCAGTAGTATAGAGGCTAGCGGCGATACGCAGTATTTT.